These T cell receptor beta chains were read from a single sample in a study of T cells in Graves' hyperthyroidism and ophthalmopathy. TCRdb itself ran the multiplex PCR reads through MiXCR, one entry per CDR3 protein. Counted here are about 840,000 distinct CDR3 sequences, 38% occurring once; the ten biggest clones make up 8.9%. Specimen: blood. Receptors were obtained from a man between 18 and 35 years old with Graves' hyperthyroidism. Each CDR3 is given with its conserved first and last residue. Each record gives: J gene, V gene, clone size, D gene, CDR3 protein, CDR3 DNA. The D gene is left open where the match is weak. A clone size is listed for some rows: how often the clone was seen (once, few, many), or a class if it is expanded.

j_call: TRBJ1-1
v_call: TRBV29-1
clone_size: NA
d_call: NA
cdr3_aa: CSLGRAGITEAFF
cdr3_nt: TGCAGCTTGGGCAGGGCAGGGATCACTGAAGCTTTCTTT

j_call: TRBJ2-5
v_call: TRBV5-1
clone_size: NA
d_call: TRBD2
cdr3_aa: CASSLNPSGIGETQYF
cdr3_nt: TGTGCCAGCAGCTTGAATCCTAGCGGGATAGGGGAGACCCAGTACTTC

j_call: TRBJ2-5
v_call: TRBV10-3
clone_size: many
d_call: NA
cdr3_aa: CAISAVAQETQYF
cdr3_nt: TGTGCCATCAGTGCAGTCGCACAAGAGACCCAGTACTTC

j_call: TRBJ2-7
v_call: TRBV4-1
clone_size: NA
d_call: TRBD1
cdr3_aa: CASSRAGQGSFYEQYF
cdr3_nt: TGCGCCAGCAGCCGAGCGGGACAGGGATCCTTTTACGAGCAGTACTTC

j_call: TRBJ1-1
v_call: TRBV9
clone_size: few
d_call: NA
cdr3_aa: CASSPGTPFMEAFF
cdr3_nt: TGTGCCAGCAGCCCTGGGACACCGTTTATGGAAGCTTTCTTT

j_call: TRBJ1-1
v_call: TRBV4-3
clone_size: NA
d_call: NA
cdr3_aa: CASIHQSEAFF
cdr3_nt: TGCGCCAGCATCCATCAGTCTGAAGCTTTCTTT

j_call: TRBJ2-7
v_call: TRBV7-2
clone_size: NA
d_call: TRBD2
cdr3_aa: CASSLALLAGVDEQYF
cdr3_nt: TGTGCCAGCAGCTTGGCCTTATTAGCGGGAGTCGACGAGCAGTACTTC

j_call: TRBJ1-2
v_call: TRBV4-1
clone_size: few
d_call: NA
cdr3_aa: CASSQVSSIGYTF
cdr3_nt: TGCGCCAGCAGCCAAGTGAGCTCAATCGGCTACACCTTC

j_call: TRBJ1-4
v_call: TRBV19
clone_size: few
d_call: NA
cdr3_aa: CAWSVQGRQLF
cdr3_nt: TGTGCCTGGAGTGTTCAGGGCAGGCAACTTTTT

j_call: TRBJ1-2
v_call: TRBV6-5
clone_size: few
d_call: NA
cdr3_aa: CASRIGVSANYGYTF
cdr3_nt: TGTGCCAGCAGAATCGGAGTTTCAGCTAACTATGGCTACACCTTC

j_call: TRBJ1-2
v_call: TRBV15
clone_size: NA
d_call: TRBD1
cdr3_aa: CATSRYAARGQENYGYTF
cdr3_nt: TGTGCCACCAGCAGATACGCAGCTAGGGGACAGGAAAACTATGGCTACACCTTC

j_call: TRBJ2-2
v_call: TRBV24-1
clone_size: many
d_call: NA
cdr3_aa: CATSDLKGKRAGELFF
cdr3_nt: TGTGCCACCAGTGATTTGAAGGGGAAAAGAGCCGGGGAGCTGTTTTTT

j_call: TRBJ2-5
v_call: TRBV20-1
clone_size: NA
d_call: NA
cdr3_aa: CSARKGRETQYF
cdr3_nt: TGCAGTGCTAGAAAGGGGAGAGAGACCCAGTACTTC

j_call: TRBJ2-2
v_call: TRBV2
clone_size: many
d_call: NA
cdr3_aa: CASSEYNTGELFF
cdr3_nt: TGTGCCAGCAGTGAATACAACACCGGGGAGCTGTTTTTT

j_call: TRBJ2-7
v_call: TRBV6-4
clone_size: NA
d_call: TRBD1
cdr3_aa: CASSYGTGQEQYF
cdr3_nt: TGTGCCAGCAGTTACGGGACAGGGCAAGAGCAGTACTTC

j_call: TRBJ1-1
v_call: TRBV7-8
clone_size: few
d_call: NA
cdr3_aa: CASSLALSTRVTEAFF
cdr3_nt: TGTGCCAGCAGCTTAGCGCTAAGTACCAGGGTTACTGAAGCTTTCTTT

j_call: TRBJ2-7
v_call: TRBV7-6
clone_size: many
d_call: NA
cdr3_aa: CASSLSLGEQYF
cdr3_nt: TGTGCCAGCAGCTTATCACTAGGCGAGCAGTACTTC

j_call: TRBJ2-7
v_call: TRBV12-3/TRBV12-4
clone_size: few
d_call: NA
cdr3_aa: CASRDDDSYEQYF
cdr3_nt: TGTGCCAGCAGGGACGACGACTCCTACGAGCAGTACTTC

j_call: TRBJ2-6
v_call: TRBV15
clone_size: NA
d_call: NA
cdr3_aa: CATSQLGSGANVLTF
cdr3_nt: TGTGCCACCAGCCAGCTTGGCTCTGGGGCCAACGTCCTGACTTTC

j_call: TRBJ1-3
v_call: TRBV12-3/TRBV12-4
clone_size: NA
d_call: NA
cdr3_aa: CASSLLPGASGNTIYF
cdr3_nt: TGTGCCAGCAGTTTACTCCCAGGGGCTTCTGGAAACACCATATATTTT

j_call: TRBJ1-1
v_call: TRBV7-2
clone_size: NA
d_call: NA
cdr3_aa: CASSLVPRSVMNTEAFF
cdr3_nt: TGTGCCAGCAGCTTAGTGCCCCGCAGCGTCATGAACACTGAAGCTTTCTTT

j_call: TRBJ1-1
v_call: TRBV25-1
clone_size: NA
d_call: NA
cdr3_aa: CASSWGIEKQTEAFF
cdr3_nt: TGTGCCAGCAGCTGGGGCATAGAGAAACAAACTGAAGCTTTCTTT

j_call: TRBJ2-2
v_call: TRBV7-6
clone_size: few
d_call: NA
cdr3_aa: CASSWGLSNTGELFF
cdr3_nt: TGTGCCAGCAGCTGGGGACTCTCGAACACCGGGGAGCTGTTTTTT

j_call: TRBJ2-7
v_call: TRBV5-6
clone_size: NA
d_call: NA
cdr3_aa: CASRTGVSIEQYF
cdr3_nt: TGTGCCAGCAGGACAGGCGTTTCTATCGAGCAGTACTTC

j_call: TRBJ2-7
v_call: TRBV9
clone_size: few
d_call: TRBD1
cdr3_aa: CASSVDWDRGYEQYF
cdr3_nt: TGTGCCAGCAGCGTAGACTGGGACAGGGGTTACGAGCAGTACTTC

j_call: TRBJ2-7
v_call: TRBV15
clone_size: NA
d_call: NA
cdr3_aa: CATSRDKGSSYEQYF
cdr3_nt: TGTGCCACCAGCAGAGATAAAGGCAGCTCCTACGAGCAGTACTTC

j_call: TRBJ2-5
v_call: TRBV15
clone_size: many
d_call: TRBD1
cdr3_aa: CATSRSTGDQETQYF
cdr3_nt: TGTGCCACCAGCAGATCAACAGGGGACCAAGAGACCCAGTACTTC

j_call: TRBJ2-7
v_call: TRBV20-1
clone_size: once
d_call: NA
cdr3_aa: CSASDGAVAEQYF
cdr3_nt: TGCAGTGCTAGTGACGGGGCAGTCGCCGAGCAGTACTTC

j_call: TRBJ1-1
v_call: TRBV13
clone_size: NA
d_call: NA
cdr3_aa: CASSQDSGGLTEAFF
cdr3_nt: TGTGCCAGCAGCCAAGATAGCGGGGGCTTGACTGAAGCTTTCTTT

j_call: TRBJ1-4
v_call: TRBV29-1
clone_size: many
d_call: NA
cdr3_aa: CSAILQGSHATNEKLFF
cdr3_nt: TGCAGCGCTATTCTACAGGGATCTCATGCAACTAATGAAAAACTGTTTTTT

j_call: TRBJ2-1
v_call: TRBV25-1
clone_size: NA
d_call: NA
cdr3_aa: CASSELYGPNNEQFF
cdr3_nt: TGTGCCAGCAGTGAATTATATGGACCAAACAATGAGCAGTTCTTC

j_call: TRBJ2-5
v_call: TRBV2
clone_size: NA
d_call: NA
cdr3_aa: CASSEVREWTQYF
cdr3_nt: TGTGCCAGCAGTGAAGTTCGGGAGTGGACCCAGTACTTC

j_call: TRBJ1-6
v_call: TRBV9
clone_size: many
d_call: TRBD1
cdr3_aa: CASSFGQGDESPLHF
cdr3_nt: TGTGCCAGCAGTTTTGGACAGGGCGACGAATCACCCCTCCACTTT

j_call: TRBJ2-5
v_call: TRBV15
clone_size: NA
d_call: NA
cdr3_aa: CATSRGRARSETQYF
cdr3_nt: TGTGCCACCAGCAGAGGTCGGGCCCGCTCGGAGACCCAGTACTTC

j_call: TRBJ2-5
v_call: TRBV20-1
clone_size: few
d_call: TRBD2
cdr3_aa: CSAKGLAGGDIETQYF
cdr3_nt: TGCAGTGCTAAGGGACTAGCGGGAGGGGATATTGAGACCCAGTACTTC

j_call: TRBJ1-1
v_call: TRBV9
clone_size: NA
d_call: NA
cdr3_aa: CASSPLRGIAEAFF
cdr3_nt: TGTGCCAGCAGCCCCCTGAGGGGAATCGCTGAAGCTTTCTTT

j_call: TRBJ2-7
v_call: TRBV9
clone_size: NA
d_call: NA
cdr3_aa: CASSQEIGNEQYF
cdr3_nt: TGTGCCAGCAGCCAAGAGATCGGGAACGAGCAGTACTTC

j_call: TRBJ2-2
v_call: TRBV9
clone_size: few
d_call: TRBD2
cdr3_aa: CASSAGTSGFTGELFF
cdr3_nt: TGTGCCAGCAGCGCCGGGACTAGCGGGTTCACCGGGGAGCTGTTTTTT

j_call: TRBJ1-1
v_call: TRBV27
clone_size: NA
d_call: NA
cdr3_aa: CASTAEAFF
cdr3_nt: TGTGCCAGCACCGCGGAGGCTTTCTTT

j_call: TRBJ1-1
v_call: TRBV7-8
clone_size: NA
d_call: NA
cdr3_aa: CASSLDWGPTEAFF
cdr3_nt: TGTGCCAGCAGCTTAGATTGGGGGCCTACTGAAGCTTTCTTT

j_call: TRBJ1-1
v_call: TRBV4-2
clone_size: few
d_call: NA
cdr3_aa: CASSQKTYEGEAFF
cdr3_nt: TGTGCCAGCAGCCAAAAGACGTACGAGGGTGAAGCTTTCTTT